The clone carrying this TCR beta chain was seen repeatedly, ten times or more. The CDR3 totals 13 residues. V gave up 5 bases and J gave up 5 bases, with 11 bases separating them. Germline V lookup: CDR1 SGHNT, CDR2 YENEEA. The data stem from a study of T cells in Graves' hyperthyroidism and ophthalmopathy. The investigators amplified TCR beta CDR3 regions from RNA transcripts. The HTBI primer set served for first-round RT-PCR of the TCR CDR3. A single record per CDR3 protein comes from TCRdb applying MiXCR to the multiplex PCR reads. This table holds 300,000 to 450,000 distinct CDR3 sequences, roughly 14% found once.

J is TRBJ2-3 and V is TRBV11-3; D not resolved. The sample taken for sequencing was blood. The sequence was obtained from a man under 40 with Graves' hyperthyroidism that later progressed to Graves' ophthalmopathy. The DNA of the CDR3 is TGTGCCAGCAGCCCCGACTGGTTAGATACGCAGTATTTT. This codes for CASSPDWLDTQYF.